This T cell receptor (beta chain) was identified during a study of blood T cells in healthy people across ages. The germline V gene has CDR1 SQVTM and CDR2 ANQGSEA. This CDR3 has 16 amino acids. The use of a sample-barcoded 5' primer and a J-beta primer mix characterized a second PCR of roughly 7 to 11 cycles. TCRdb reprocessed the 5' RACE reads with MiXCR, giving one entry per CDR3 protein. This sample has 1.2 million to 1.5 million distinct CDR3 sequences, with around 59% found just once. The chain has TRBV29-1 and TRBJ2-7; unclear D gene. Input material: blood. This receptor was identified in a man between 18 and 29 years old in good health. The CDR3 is CLAFEDRRFTSYEQYF. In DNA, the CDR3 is TGCTTGGCTTTTGAGGATCGCAGGTTTACTTCCTACGAGCAGTACTTC.